This TCR beta chain is from a study of blood T cell repertoires in COVID-19. CDR1 MGHRA and CDR2 YSYEKL come from the germline V gene. Losses at the gene ends were 4 bases for V and 9 bases for J; bases not matched to a gene: 10. The CDR3 is 15 amino acids. Here immunoSEQ multiplex PCR was the method, and the copy in TCRdb shows in-frame clones only, minus some. The repertoire has about 170,000 clones, 70% to 90% of them found once; the top ten carry about 0.8%. Participant age was roughly 18 to 90 years, and participants resided in approximately 25 US areas. The sequence was obtained from a woman between 18 and 30 years old who had recovered from COVID-19. The sample taken for sequencing was PBMCs or T cells enriched from blood (not recorded which). The chain employs TRBV4-1 and TRBJ2-1; 9 bases line up with TRBD2. In nucleotides, the CDR3 is TGCGCCAGCAGCCGAGTAGCGGGAGTACCAGCTGAGCAGTTCTTC. This encodes CASSRVAGVPAEQFF.